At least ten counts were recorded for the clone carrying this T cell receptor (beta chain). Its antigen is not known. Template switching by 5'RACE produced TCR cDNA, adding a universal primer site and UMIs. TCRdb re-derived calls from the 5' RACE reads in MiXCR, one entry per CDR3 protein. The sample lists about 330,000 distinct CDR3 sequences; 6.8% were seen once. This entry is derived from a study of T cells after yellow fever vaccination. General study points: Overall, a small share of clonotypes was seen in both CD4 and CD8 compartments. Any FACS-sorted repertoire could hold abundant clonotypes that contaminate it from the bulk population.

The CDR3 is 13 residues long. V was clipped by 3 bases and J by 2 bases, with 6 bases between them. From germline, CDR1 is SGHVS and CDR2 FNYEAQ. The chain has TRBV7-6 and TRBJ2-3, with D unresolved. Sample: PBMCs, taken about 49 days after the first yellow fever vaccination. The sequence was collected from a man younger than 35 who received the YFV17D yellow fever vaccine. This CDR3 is CASSLGTTDTQYF. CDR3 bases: TGTGCCAGCAGCTTGGGCACCACAGATACGCAGTATTTT.